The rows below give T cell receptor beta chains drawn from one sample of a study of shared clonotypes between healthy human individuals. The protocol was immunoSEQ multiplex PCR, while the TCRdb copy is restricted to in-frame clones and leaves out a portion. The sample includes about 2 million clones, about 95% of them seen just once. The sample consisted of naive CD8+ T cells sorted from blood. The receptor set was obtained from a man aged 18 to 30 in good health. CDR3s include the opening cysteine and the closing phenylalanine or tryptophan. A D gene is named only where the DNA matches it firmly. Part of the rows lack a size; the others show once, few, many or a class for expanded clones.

cdr3_nt: TGTGCCAGCAGTCAACGCGGGGGGCGCACAGATACGCAGTATTTT
cdr3_aa: CASSQRGGRTDTQYF
clone_size: once
d_call: TRBD2
v_call: TRBV28
j_call: TRBJ2-3

cdr3_nt: TGTGCCAGCAGCGTAAGCAGGGGGCCTTCACCCCTCCACTTT
cdr3_aa: CASSVSRGPSPLHF
clone_size: .
d_call: TRBD1
v_call: TRBV9
j_call: TRBJ1-6

cdr3_nt: TGTGCCAGCGGGCCCGATACGCAGTATTTT
cdr3_aa: CASGPDTQYF
clone_size: .
d_call: .
v_call: TRBV11-2
j_call: TRBJ2-3

cdr3_nt: TGTGCCAGCAGCGTTATTACGTACAATGAGCAGTTCTTC
cdr3_aa: CASSVITYNEQFF
clone_size: .
d_call: .
v_call: TRBV9
j_call: TRBJ2-1

cdr3_nt: TGTGCCAGCTCACCTATATCAGGGAGGTTTCCTGGAAACACCATATATTTT
cdr3_aa: CASSPISGRFPGNTIYF
clone_size: .
d_call: .
v_call: TRBV18
j_call: TRBJ1-3

cdr3_nt: TGTGCCAGCAGCCTCACAGGGAATGAGCAGTTCTTC
cdr3_aa: CASSLTGNEQFF
clone_size: .
d_call: .
v_call: TRBV7-2
j_call: TRBJ2-1

cdr3_nt: TGCGCCAGCAGCCAAGACCGGACGGAAGGTAATTCACCCCTCCACTTT
cdr3_aa: CASSQDRTEGNSPLHF
clone_size: many
d_call: .
v_call: TRBV4-3
j_call: TRBJ1-6

cdr3_nt: TGTGCCACCAGCAAACAGGGGGCGCAGGGCACAGATACGCAGTATTTT
cdr3_aa: CATSKQGAQGTDTQYF
clone_size: .
d_call: TRBD1
v_call: TRBV15
j_call: TRBJ2-3

cdr3_nt: TGCGCCAGCAGCTCCCCTCCTCTTAGTCTCTCATACCAAGAGACCCAGTACTTC
cdr3_aa: CASSSPPLSLSYQETQYF
clone_size: once
d_call: .
v_call: TRBV5-1
j_call: TRBJ2-5

cdr3_nt: TGTGCCAGCAGTTTACTCTGGGGGGCAGACACTGAAGCTTTCTTT
cdr3_aa: CASSLLWGADTEAFF
clone_size: .
d_call: .
v_call: TRBV27
j_call: TRBJ1-1

cdr3_nt: TGTGCCAGCAGCCTTCCCCTTCAGGGGGCTCTTTCCTACGAGCAGTACTTC
cdr3_aa: CASSLPLQGALSYEQYF
clone_size: .
d_call: TRBD1
v_call: TRBV7-9
j_call: TRBJ2-7

cdr3_nt: TGTGCCAGTAAATCAAACTGGAACACCGGGGAGCTGTTTTTT
cdr3_aa: CASKSNWNTGELFF
clone_size: .
d_call: .
v_call: TRBV6-5
j_call: TRBJ2-2

cdr3_nt: TGTGCCAGCCGGGGACAGGCGCAAGAGACCCAGTACTTC
cdr3_aa: CASRGQAQETQYF
clone_size: .
d_call: TRBD1
v_call: TRBV13
j_call: TRBJ2-5

cdr3_nt: TGTGCCTGGTCTCTAGACAGCTCCTACGAGCAGTACTTC
cdr3_aa: CAWSLDSSYEQYF
clone_size: .
d_call: .
v_call: TRBV30
j_call: TRBJ2-7

cdr3_nt: TGTGCCAGCAGCCTACTCGAATTTAATCAGCCCCAGCATTTT
cdr3_aa: CASSLLEFNQPQHF
clone_size: .
d_call: .
v_call: TRBV21-1
j_call: TRBJ1-5

cdr3_nt: TGTGCCAGCAGCCGACAGGAAGAGACCCAGTACTTC
cdr3_aa: CASSRQEETQYF
clone_size: .
d_call: .
v_call: TRBV5-4
j_call: TRBJ2-5

cdr3_nt: TGTGCCAGCAGCTTAGGCCGGGCTGGGGCCAACGTCCTGACTTTC
cdr3_aa: CASSLGRAGANVLTF
clone_size: .
d_call: .
v_call: TRBV13
j_call: TRBJ2-6

cdr3_nt: TGTGCCAGCACCTCCGTGCTAACAGATACGCAGTATTTT
cdr3_aa: CASTSVLTDTQYF
clone_size: .
d_call: .
v_call: TRBV28
j_call: TRBJ2-3

cdr3_nt: TGTGCCATCAGTGATCAGGTCTCCTACGAGCAGTACTTC
cdr3_aa: CAISDQVSYEQYF
clone_size: .
d_call: .
v_call: TRBV10-3
j_call: TRBJ2-7

cdr3_nt: TGCGCCAGCGGGGAGGGGACTCAGCCCCAGCATTTT
cdr3_aa: CASGEGTQPQHF
clone_size: once
d_call: .
v_call: TRBV10-1
j_call: TRBJ1-5

cdr3_nt: TGTGCCACCACTCCGACAGGGCCCTCTTACGAGCAGTACTTC
cdr3_aa: CATTPTGPSYEQYF
clone_size: .
d_call: TRBD1
v_call: TRBV15
j_call: TRBJ2-7

cdr3_nt: TGTGCCACCAGCAGAGGGGACCAGGCGGGTGGCTACACCTTC
cdr3_aa: CATSRGDQAGGYTF
clone_size: .
d_call: .
v_call: TRBV15
j_call: TRBJ1-2

cdr3_nt: TGTGCCAGCAGCCCGGCGGCGGGAAGGACTGAAGCTTTCTTT
cdr3_aa: CASSPAAGRTEAFF
clone_size: .
d_call: .
v_call: TRBV7-9
j_call: TRBJ1-1

cdr3_nt: TGTGCCAGCAGCTTTCAGGGGGCTTACACTGAAGCTTTCTTT
cdr3_aa: CASSFQGAYTEAFF
clone_size: .
d_call: TRBD1
v_call: TRBV7-9
j_call: TRBJ1-1

cdr3_nt: TGTGCCAGCAGCTCTACTAGCGGGTATAGCTCCTACAATGAGCAGTTCTTC
cdr3_aa: CASSSTSGYSSYNEQFF
clone_size: once
d_call: TRBD2
v_call: TRBV11-2
j_call: TRBJ2-1

cdr3_nt: TGTGCCATCAGCCTCCGGGACGGGAACTCCTACGAGCAGTACTTC
cdr3_aa: CAISLRDGNSYEQYF
clone_size: .
d_call: .
v_call: TRBV10-3
j_call: TRBJ2-7

cdr3_nt: TGTGCCAGCAGCCTAGTAGTCCGGGAGAGCACAGATACGCAGTATTTT
cdr3_aa: CASSLVVRESTDTQYF
clone_size: once
d_call: .
v_call: TRBV7-9
j_call: TRBJ2-3

cdr3_nt: TGTGCCAGTAGTACGACCTATGAAGGGTTTGGGGAGCAGTACTTC
cdr3_aa: CASSTTYEGFGEQYF
clone_size: .
d_call: .
v_call: TRBV19
j_call: TRBJ2-7

cdr3_nt: TGCAGCGTTGAAGATCGTAGACTAGCGGGAGGCCCTGGGGCCAACGTCCTGACTTTC
cdr3_aa: CSVEDRRLAGGPGANVLTF
clone_size: .
d_call: TRBD2
v_call: TRBV29-1
j_call: TRBJ2-6

cdr3_nt: TGTGCCCACGTCTGGGTCGCAGATTACTTC
cdr3_aa: CAHVWVADYF
clone_size: .
d_call: .
v_call: TRBV18
j_call: TRBJ2-5

cdr3_nt: TGTGCCAGCAGTGATAGTAGGGAGACAGTCTCCTACGAGCAGTACTTC
cdr3_aa: CASSDSRETVSYEQYF
clone_size: .
d_call: .
v_call: TRBV6-1
j_call: TRBJ2-7

cdr3_nt: TGTGCCAGCAGCTCAGGGGAGCGAGATGAGCAGTTCTTC
cdr3_aa: CASSSGERDEQFF
clone_size: .
d_call: .
v_call: TRBV6-5
j_call: TRBJ2-1

cdr3_nt: TGTGCCATCAGTGAGTCGGGTGCGTACGGGGAAAATCAGCCCCAGCATTTT
cdr3_aa: CAISESGAYGENQPQHF
clone_size: .
d_call: .
v_call: TRBV10-3
j_call: TRBJ1-5

cdr3_nt: TGTGCCAGCAGCCAGACCCTAGCGGGACCTTACGAGCAGTACTTC
cdr3_aa: CASSQTLAGPYEQYF
clone_size: .
d_call: TRBD2
v_call: TRBV4-2
j_call: TRBJ2-7

cdr3_nt: TGTGCCAGCAGCTTGCCTAGCGGGCCTTCCTACGAGCAGTACTTC
cdr3_aa: CASSLPSGPSYEQYF
clone_size: .
d_call: TRBD2
v_call: TRBV5-4
j_call: TRBJ2-7

cdr3_nt: TGTGCCAGCAGTTTTGGTTATGGCTACACCTTC
cdr3_aa: CASSFGYGYTF
clone_size: few
d_call: .
v_call: TRBV28
j_call: TRBJ1-2

cdr3_nt: TGTGCCACCAGCCCCAGTCCCGGACAGAACACTGAAGCTTTCTTT
cdr3_aa: CATSPSPGQNTEAFF
clone_size: .
d_call: .
v_call: TRBV15
j_call: TRBJ1-1

cdr3_nt: TGTGCCAGCAGCCTCCCGGTTGGGGGGGATGAAGCTTTCTTT
cdr3_aa: CASSLPVGGDEAFF
clone_size: once
d_call: .
v_call: TRBV4-2
j_call: TRBJ1-1

cdr3_nt: TGTGCCAGCAGTCCGAGGGGGCCCTATAATTCACCCCTCCACTTT
cdr3_aa: CASSPRGPYNSPLHF
clone_size: .
d_call: TRBD1
v_call: TRBV6-5
j_call: TRBJ1-6

cdr3_nt: TGTGCCAGCAGGACAGGACTGAATGAAAAACTGTTTTTT
cdr3_aa: CASRTGLNEKLFF
clone_size: .
d_call: .
v_call: TRBV25-1
j_call: TRBJ1-4

cdr3_nt: TGCGCCAGCAGCCAAGCCCCGGGACAGGGGAGTGAGCAGTACTTC
cdr3_aa: CASSQAPGQGSEQYF
clone_size: .
d_call: TRBD1
v_call: TRBV4-1
j_call: TRBJ2-7